The 8 T cell receptor beta chains in this list originate from one sample, sequenced in a study of CD8 T cells in ankylosing spondylitis. TCRdb re-derived calls from the 5' RACE reads in MiXCR, one entry per CDR3 protein. In the table there are 250,000 to 300,000 distinct CDR3 sequences, more than 15% of which are singletons. Input material: blood, either unsorted or a sorted T cell fraction (not recorded which). The receptors shown here come from a male donor with ankylosing spondylitis or in good health (not recorded which).

Ten or more counts support this clonotype. The V call is TRBV29-1, the J call TRBJ2-7; D assignment may be TRBD1 or TRBD2 (5 bases each). Trimming removed 6 bases from V and 2 bases from J, with 11 bases in between. The CDR3 has 12 residues. The V gene's germline CDR1 is SQVTM and CDR2 ANQGSEA. In nucleotides, the CDR3 is TGCAGCGTGGGACCTACTACCTACGAGCAGTACTTC. Protein sequence: CSVGPTTYEQYF.

The V gene is TRBV4-2, the J gene TRBJ1-6, with 7 bases aligning to TRBD1. V lost 4 bases, J lost 7 bases, and 1 base stayed unmatched. Germline loops: CDR1 LGHNA, CDR2 YNFKEQ. The CDR3 contains 13 residues. CDR3 in DNA: TGTGCCAGCAGCCCGACAGGGAATTCACCCCTCCACTTT. Translating gives CASSPTGNSPLHF.

This clonotype was counted only a few times. This chain connects TRBV12-3 or TRBV12-4 to TRBJ1-4; 8 positions match TRBD1. The length of the CDR3 is 14 residues. J was trimmed by 8 bases and V by 3 bases; bases with no gene match: 5. CDR3 sequence: CASSFGQGEEKLFF. CDR3 sequence (DNA): TGTGCCAGCAGTTTTGGACAGGGTGAGGAAAAACTGTTTTTT.

The genes are TRBV20-1 and TRBJ2-1; a weak D match, TRBD2 (5 bases). V shed 3 bases and J shed 6 bases, with 15 bases lying between them. Germline CDR1 and CDR2: DFQATT and SNEGSKA (reference sequence). This CDR3 is 14 amino acids long. CDR3 residues: CSASRRSESNEQFF. CDR3 DNA sequence: TGCAGTGCTAGCCGGAGGTCCGAGAGCAATGAGCAGTTCTTC.

This clonotype appeared a few times. Mismatch with germline at one junction end may stem from a read error. The chain recombines TRBV29-1 with TRBJ2-1; D gene ambiguous. This CDR3 has 11 amino acids. The germline CDR1 and CDR2 sequences are SQVTM and ANQGSEA. The chain's CDR3 is CSAHSFNEQFF. CDR3 DNA sequence: TGCAGCGCTCACTCCTTCAATGAGCAGTTCTTC.

This clonotype was seen more than once but under ten times. The chain's CDR3 is CSVEDRDYGYTF. CDR3 coding DNA: TGCAGCGTTGAGGACAGGGACTATGGCTACACCTTC. The V gene is TRBV29-1, the J gene TRBJ1-2; TRBD1 matches 8 bases. The CDR3 is made up of 12 amino acids. The V gene end was trimmed by 3 bases and the J gene end by 3 bases; junction bases not matched to a gene: 0. From germline, CDR1 is SQVTM and CDR2 ANQGSEA.

The gene calls are TRBV7-2 and TRBJ2-1; 10 bases line up with TRBD2. Germline values: CDR1 SGHTA, CDR2 FQGNSA. Unmatched junction bases numbered 6, after V lost 1 base and J lost 3 bases. CDR3 length equals 17 residues. The CDR3 loop is CASSLGASGSGYNEQFF. CDR3 coding DNA: TGTGCCAGCAGCTTAGGCGCTAGCGGGAGTGGCTACAATGAGCAGTTCTTC.

This clonotype showed up just a few times. The chain recombines TRBV6-2 or TRBV6-3 with TRBJ2-5, with D maybe TRBD2 (6 bases). CDR1 and CDR2 (germline): MNHEY, SVGEGT. Trimming left V 1 base short and J 3 bases short, with 9 bases between. The CDR3 runs to 14 residues. CDR3 in amino acids: CASSYWEEEETQYF. The DNA for the CDR3 is TGTGCCAGCAGTTACTGGGAGGAAGAAGAGACCCAGTACTTC.